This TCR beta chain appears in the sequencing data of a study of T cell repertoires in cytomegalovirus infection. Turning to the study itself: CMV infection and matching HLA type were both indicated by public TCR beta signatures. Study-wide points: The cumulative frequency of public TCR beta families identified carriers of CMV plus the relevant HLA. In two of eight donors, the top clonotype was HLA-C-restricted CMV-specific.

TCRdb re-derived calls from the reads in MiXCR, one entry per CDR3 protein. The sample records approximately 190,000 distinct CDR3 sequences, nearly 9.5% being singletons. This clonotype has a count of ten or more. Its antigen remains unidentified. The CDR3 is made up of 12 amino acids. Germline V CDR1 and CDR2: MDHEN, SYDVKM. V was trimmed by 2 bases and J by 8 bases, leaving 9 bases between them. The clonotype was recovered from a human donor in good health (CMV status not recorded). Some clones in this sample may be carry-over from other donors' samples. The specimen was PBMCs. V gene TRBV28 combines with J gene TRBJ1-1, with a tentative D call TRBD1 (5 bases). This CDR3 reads CASSLRWGEAFF. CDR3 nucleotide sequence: TGTGCCAGCAGTTTACGATGGGGGGAAGCTTTCTTT.